One and the same sample provided the 23 T cell receptor beta chains below, sequenced in a study of early T cells in non-severe SARS-CoV-2 infection. A single record per CDR3 protein comes from TCRdb applying MiXCR to the 5' RACE reads. Of 48,000 or so distinct CDR3 sequences in the sample, less than 15% are singletons; the top ten hold about a tenth. The specimen sequenced was whole blood. Receptor source: an adult who was a healthcare worker with PCR-confirmed SARS-CoV-2 infection or an uninfected control (not recorded which).

In this sample, this clonotype turned up a few times. V is TRBV7-6 and J is TRBJ1-2, with TRBD1 identical over 9 bases. The CDR3 covers 14 residues. Germline V gene data show CDR1 as SGHVS and CDR2 as FNYEAQ. After removal of 4 bases from V and 7 bases from J, the junction contained 7 bases not matched to a gene. The CDR3 sequence: CASSSDRGETGYTF. The CDR3 DNA is TGTGCCAGCAGCTCGGACAGGGGAGAGACTGGCTACACCTTC.

The rearrangement links TRBV20-1 to TRBJ2-7; TRBD1 aligns across 10 bases. There are 13 residues in the CDR3. Germline assignment: CDR1 DFQATT and CDR2 SNEGSKA (reference sequence). The junction had 4 bases not matched to a gene; V was cut back by 6 bases and J by 2 bases. CDR3 in amino acids: CSARQGAPYEQYF. The DNA for the CDR3 is TGCAGTGCCCGACAGGGGGCTCCCTACGAGCAGTACTTC.

This clonotype was observed at least ten times. This chain connects TRBV6-4 to TRBJ1-1; 7 bases are a match to TRBD1. V lost 6 bases and J lost 7; bases outside the gene matches: 8. The germline V gene encodes CDR1 MRHNA and CDR2 SNTAGT. This CDR3 region has 13 residues. The CDR3 region has the DNA TGTGCCAGCAGGGAGGGGGCGAGCAGTGAAGCTTTCTTT. Protein product: CASREGASSEAFF.

This chain uses TRBV20-1 with TRBJ2-3, with 8 nucleotides matching TRBD1. CDR3 size: 12 residues. CDR1 is DFQATT, CDR2 SNEGSKA, per germline (reference sequence). V was pared by 5 bases and J by 5 bases, with 3 bases of the junction left unmatched. The CDR3 bases are TGCAGTGCTCGCGACAGGGGAGATACGCAGTATTTT. Translating gives CSARDRGDTQYF.

On this clonotype: A read error may be the cause here, since a much bigger clone is one base away. The rearrangement joins TRBV5-5 to TRBJ2-3; D possibly corresponds to TRBD1 (5 bases). CDR1 and CDR2 from the germline V gene are SGHKS and YYEKEE (reference sequence). CDR3 length: 16 residues. The CDR3 protein is CPSSLVKDIYTDTQYF. Written as DNA, the CDR3 is TGTCCCAGCAGCTTGGTGAAGGACATCTACACAGATACGCAGTATTTT.

Many counts were recorded for this clonotype. The V gene is TRBV6-6, the J gene TRBJ2-1, with 12 positions matching TRBD2. Per the germline V gene, CDR1 is MNHNY and CDR2 is SVGAGI (reference sequence). V shed 5 bases, J shed 8 bases, and the junction held 7 bases outside the gene matches. This CDR3 has 15 amino acids. CDR3 sequence (DNA): TGTGCCAGCAGTGATAGGACTAGCGGGAATCATGAGCAGTTCTTC. It encodes CASSDRTSGNHEQFF.

This clonotype turned up a few times. The V and J genes are TRBV27 and TRBJ1-2; D is possibly TRBD1 (5 bases). The CDR3 length is 12 residues. Germline V gene sequence: CDR1 MNHEY, CDR2 SMNVEV (reference sequence). V was clipped by 2 bases and J by 6 bases, with 7 bases between them. DNA of the CDR3: TGTGCCAGCAGTTTAGCGGGGGATGGCTACACCTTC. It translates to CASSLAGDGYTF.

This clonotype was counted a few times. J is TRBJ1-5 and V is TRBV21-1. TRBV21-1 is an annotated pseudogene. The CDR3 is made up of 16 amino acids. DNA for the CDR3: TGTGCCAGCAGCAAAATAAAAGGAGGGAGCAATCAGCCCCAGCATTTT. It encodes CASSKIKGGSNQPQHF.

This clonotype was picked up many times. The rearrangement uses TRBV4-2 and TRBJ1-3; 11 bases align to TRBD1. CDR1 and CDR2 from the germline V gene are LGHNA and YNFKEQ. CDR3 size: 20 residues. With 1 base clipped from V and 0 bases from J, the junction kept 11 bases outside the gene matches. The CDR3 nucleotides are TGTGCCAGCAGCCAAGGGGACAGGGGGGTACTAGCCAACTCTGGAAACACCATATATTTT. Residues: CASSQGDRGVLANSGNTIYF.

This clonotype was counted at least ten times. The V and J genes are TRBV15 and TRBJ1-1; D may be TRBD1 (5 bases). The CDR3 contains 12 residues. V lost 5 bases and J 10 bases, leaving 14 bases between the germline ends. The germline V gene has CDR1 LNHNV and CDR2 YYDKDF (reference sequence). This CDR3 reads CATSPRGQGAFF. The CDR3 region has the DNA TGTGCCACCAGCCCCCGGGGCCAGGGAGCTTTCTTT.

The J gene is TRBJ1-2, the V gene TRBV30, with 11 bases aligning to TRBD1. The germline gives CDR1 GTSNPN, CDR2 SVGIG (reference sequence). This CDR3 spans 18 amino acids. V trimming: 5 bases; J trimming: 0 bases; junction bases outside the gene matches: 14. CDR3 protein: CAWGGYRDRGSSNYGYTF. Here the CDR3 DNA reads TGTGCCTGGGGCGGCTACCGGGACAGGGGGTCTTCTAACTATGGCTACACCTTC.

This clonotype occurred many times. V gene TRBV11-2 combines with J gene TRBJ1-1; D is uncertain. CDR3 size: 12 residues. V lost 4 bases and J lost 10, with 13 bases in between. Germline V gene sequence: CDR1 SGHAT, CDR2 FQNNGV. The CDR3 DNA is TGTGCCAGCAGCTCTGCCCGGTTAGGAGCTTTCTTT. Translating gives CASSSARLGAFF.

This chain uses TRBV6-1 with TRBJ2-3, with D unresolved. This CDR3 is 12 amino acids long. Trimming removed 2 bases at V and 12 bases at J, with 12 bases between. Germline values: CDR1 MNHNS, CDR2 SASEGT. CDR3 nucleotides: TGTGCCAGCAGTGAACGAGCCTACTTACAGTATTTT. Its protein is CASSERAYLQYF.

This chain links TRBV7-6 with TRBJ2-2; possible D gene TRBD2, 5 bases. Germline CDR1 and CDR2: SGHVS and FNYEAQ. V was clipped by 0 bases and J by 6 bases, with 14 bases between them. This CDR3 contains 16 residues. The CDR3 DNA reads as TGTGCCAGCAGCTTAGCGGGTGGGAGAGTCGCCGGGGAGCTGTTTTTT. Its translation is CASSLAGGRVAGELFF.

In this sample, this clonotype turned up a few times. A much larger clone lies one base from this, so it may be a read error. This chain joins TRBV4-2 and TRBJ2-3; 14 positions agree with TRBD2. J gave up 1 base and V 8 bases, and 14 bases lay outside the gene matches. The CDR3 is 19 amino acids. Looked up from germline, CDR1 is LGHNA and CDR2 is YNFKEQ. This CDR3 is CASGLTGAGLAGGTDTQYF. The CDR3 DNA is TGTGCCAGCGGCCTGACAGGCGCGGGACTAGCGGGGGGCACAGATACGCAGTATTTT.

Worth noting for this clonotype: Germline is not matched at one junction end, which may reflect a read error. The chain combines TRBV6-6 with TRBJ2-1; no firm D call. The CDR3 spans 11 residues. Germline V gene lookup returns CDR1 MNHNY and CDR2 SVGAGI (reference sequence). CDR3 DNA: TGTGCCAGCAGTTACGGCTATGAGCAGCTCTTC. Encoded protein: CASSYGYEQLF.

This clonotype was seen ten or more times. This sequence joins TRBV18 and TRBJ1-1; D not resolved. V lost 2 bases to trimming and J lost 0 bases, with 10 bases between them. CDR1 is KGHSH, CDR2 LQKENI, per germline. There are 15 residues in the CDR3. The CDR3 DNA reads TGTGCCAGCTCACCATTAGAGCTCTTGAACACTGAAGCTTTCTTT. As protein: CASSPLELLNTEAFF.

In its sample, this clonotype was seen a few times. The V gene is TRBV9, the J gene TRBJ2-1; weak D call: TRBD1 (6 bases). CDR3 length: 11 residues. Looked up from germline, CDR1 is SGDLS and CDR2 is YYNGEE. The V and J ends lost 4 bases and 12 bases respectively, with 11 bases between them. The CDR3: CASSSQGLQFF. CDR3 DNA: TGTGCCAGCAGCTCTCAGGGGCTGCAGTTCTTC.

This clonotype was seen repeatedly, ten times or more. The rearrangement links TRBV11-2 to TRBJ2-5, with a weak D call TRBD2 (5 bases). Looked up from germline, CDR1 is SGHAT and CDR2 is FQNNGV. This CDR3 is built from 15 residues. Trimming took off 3 bases at V and 1 base at J, with 12 bases between the two ends. This CDR3 reads CASSLEAGSQETQYF. As DNA, the CDR3 is TGTGCCAGCAGCTTGGAGGCGGGCTCCCAAGAGACCCAGTACTTC.

Ten or more counts support this clonotype. The chain uses TRBV15 and TRBJ1-2; D ambiguous. The V gene's germline CDR1 is LNHNV and CDR2 YYDKDF (reference sequence). The ends were cut back, 0 bases at V and 4 bases at J, with 15 bases in the middle. The CDR3 is made up of 16 amino acids. The CDR3 here is CATSREALRVGYGYTF. CDR3 nucleotides: TGTGCCACCAGCAGAGAGGCCCTCCGGGTCGGCTATGGCTACACCTTC.

The CDR3 DNA follows: TGTGCCAGCTCACCAACACAGGGAGACATTCAGTACTTC. Translating it yields CASSPTQGDIQYF. V is TRBV18 and J is TRBJ2-4; maybe TRBD1 (6 bases). The CDR3 covers 13 residues. V lost 2 bases and J 8 bases, leaving 10 bases between the germline ends. Germline V gene data show CDR1 as KGHSH and CDR2 as LQKENI.

DNA of the CDR3: TGTGCCAGCAGTTTCCAGCGGGAGACGGATGAGCAGTTCTTC. Its translation: CASSFQRETDEQFF. The rearrangement links TRBV28 to TRBJ2-1; 8 positions agree with TRBD2. Germline-derived CDR1 and CDR2 are MDHEN and SYDVKM. The CDR3 is 14 residues long. V was clipped by 3 bases and J by 8 bases; unmatched bases: 6.

This chain uses TRBV2 with TRBJ1-1, with TRBD1 matching over 8 bases. This CDR3 has 15 amino acids. The ends lost 7 bases at V and 3 bases at J; junction bases unmatched: 10. The germline V gene has CDR1 SNHLY and CDR2 FYNNEI. The DNA of the CDR3 is TGTGCCAGCACCCCTTTCACGGACAGGGACACTGAAGCTTTCTTT. It translates to CASTPFTDRDTEAFF.